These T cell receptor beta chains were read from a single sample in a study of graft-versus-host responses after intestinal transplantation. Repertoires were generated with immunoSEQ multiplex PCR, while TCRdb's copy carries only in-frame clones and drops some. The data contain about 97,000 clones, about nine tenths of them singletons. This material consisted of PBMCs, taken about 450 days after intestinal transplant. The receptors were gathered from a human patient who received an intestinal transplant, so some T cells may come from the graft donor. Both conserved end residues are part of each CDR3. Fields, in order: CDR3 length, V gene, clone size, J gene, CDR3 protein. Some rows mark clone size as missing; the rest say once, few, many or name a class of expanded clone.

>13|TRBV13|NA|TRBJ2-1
CASSLTAYNEQFF
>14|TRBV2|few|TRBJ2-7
CASLRDLGVGEQYF
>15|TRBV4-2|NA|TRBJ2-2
CASSPEASGSGELFF
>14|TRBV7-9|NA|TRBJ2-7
CASSLGGGGHEQYF
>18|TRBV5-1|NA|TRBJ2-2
CASSVLSRAGAPTGELFF
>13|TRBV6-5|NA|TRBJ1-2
CASTPLWSDGYTF
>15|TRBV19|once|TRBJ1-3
CASSRTGGSANTIYF
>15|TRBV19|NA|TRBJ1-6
CASSITGGSGSPLHF
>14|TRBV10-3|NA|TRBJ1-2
CAIMGGGANYGYTF
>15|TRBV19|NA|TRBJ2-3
CASSPWDESTDTQYF
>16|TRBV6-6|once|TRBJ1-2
CACRTGVSSLDYGYTF
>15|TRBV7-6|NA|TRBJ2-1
CASSLGEPSYNEQFF
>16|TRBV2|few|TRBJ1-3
CASSEVGQVTGNTIYF
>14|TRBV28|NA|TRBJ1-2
CASSLSRGALGYTF
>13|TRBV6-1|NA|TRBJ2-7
CASSLTREYEQYF
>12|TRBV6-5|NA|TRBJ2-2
CASSLSTGELFF
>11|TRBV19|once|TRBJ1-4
CASSMAGKLFF
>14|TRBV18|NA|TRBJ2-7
CASSPGGPSYEQYF
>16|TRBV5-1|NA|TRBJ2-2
CASSLVGLSGTGELFF
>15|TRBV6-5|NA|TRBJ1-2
CASSYSTGGDYGYTF
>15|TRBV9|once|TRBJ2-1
CASSVEALADNEQFF
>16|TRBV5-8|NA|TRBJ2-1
CASSLGGGGPYNEQFF
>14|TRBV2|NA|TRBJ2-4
CASSDGMAKNIQYF
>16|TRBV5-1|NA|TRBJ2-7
CASSPRPRVVNYEQYF
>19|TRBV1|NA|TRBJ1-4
CTSSRPGQGAAGPNEKLFF
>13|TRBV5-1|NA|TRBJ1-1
CASSQDSRTEAFF
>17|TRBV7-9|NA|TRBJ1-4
CASSLATGKASNEKLFF
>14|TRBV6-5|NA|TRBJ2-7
CASTRGAPVYEQYF
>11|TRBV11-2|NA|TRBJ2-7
CASSLGVEQYF
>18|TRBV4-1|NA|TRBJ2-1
CASSRPGLAGPPYNEQFF
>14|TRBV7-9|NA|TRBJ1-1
CASSPQGGSTEAFF
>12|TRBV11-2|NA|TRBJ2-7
CASHTAPDEQYF
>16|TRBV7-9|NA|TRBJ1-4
CASSPNAGTGGEKLFF
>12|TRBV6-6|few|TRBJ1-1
CASRPDRPEAFF
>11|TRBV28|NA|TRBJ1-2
CASSLNAGYTF
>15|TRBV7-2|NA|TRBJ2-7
CASSLGGALHYEQYF
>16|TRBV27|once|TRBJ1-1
CASSKQTGVANTEAFF
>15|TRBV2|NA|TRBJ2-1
CASRSTSGGSDEQFF
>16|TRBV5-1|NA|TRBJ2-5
CASSLAASGGAETQYF
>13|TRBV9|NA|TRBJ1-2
CASSVSGDYGYTF
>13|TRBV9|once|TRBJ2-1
CASSRGAYNEQFF
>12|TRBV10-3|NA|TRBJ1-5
CATTDSNQPQHF
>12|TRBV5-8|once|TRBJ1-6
CASSSYNSPLHF
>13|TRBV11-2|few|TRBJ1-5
CASSPDVGQPQHF
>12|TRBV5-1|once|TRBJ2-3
CASSLDWDTQYF
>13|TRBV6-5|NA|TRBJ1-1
CASSDAYRERAFF
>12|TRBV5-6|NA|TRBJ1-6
CASSRPGSPLHF
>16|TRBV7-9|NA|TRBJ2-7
CASSSEEARKRYEQYF
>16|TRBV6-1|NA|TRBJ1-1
CASSEAVQGGYTEAFF
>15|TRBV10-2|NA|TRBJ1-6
CASSESGGRNSPLHF